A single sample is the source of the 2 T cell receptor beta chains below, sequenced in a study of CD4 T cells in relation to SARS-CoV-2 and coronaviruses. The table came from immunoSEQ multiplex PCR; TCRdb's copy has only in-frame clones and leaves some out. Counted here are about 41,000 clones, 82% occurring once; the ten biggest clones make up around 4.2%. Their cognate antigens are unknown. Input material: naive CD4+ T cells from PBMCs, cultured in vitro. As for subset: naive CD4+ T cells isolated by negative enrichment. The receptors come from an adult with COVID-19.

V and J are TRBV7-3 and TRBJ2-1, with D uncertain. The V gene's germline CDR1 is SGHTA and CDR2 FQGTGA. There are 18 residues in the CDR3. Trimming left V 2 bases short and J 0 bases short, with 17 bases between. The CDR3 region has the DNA TGTGCCAGCAGCTTAGGTCTATCTGGCGCCAGCTCCTACAATGAGCAGTTCTTC. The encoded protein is CASSLGLSGASSYNEQFF.

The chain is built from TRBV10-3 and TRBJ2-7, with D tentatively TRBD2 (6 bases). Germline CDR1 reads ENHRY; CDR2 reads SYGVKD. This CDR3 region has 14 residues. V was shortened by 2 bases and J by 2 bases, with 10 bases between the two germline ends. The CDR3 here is CAISEVSGAYEQYF. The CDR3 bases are TGTGCCATCAGTGAGGTTAGCGGAGCCTACGAGCAGTACTTC.